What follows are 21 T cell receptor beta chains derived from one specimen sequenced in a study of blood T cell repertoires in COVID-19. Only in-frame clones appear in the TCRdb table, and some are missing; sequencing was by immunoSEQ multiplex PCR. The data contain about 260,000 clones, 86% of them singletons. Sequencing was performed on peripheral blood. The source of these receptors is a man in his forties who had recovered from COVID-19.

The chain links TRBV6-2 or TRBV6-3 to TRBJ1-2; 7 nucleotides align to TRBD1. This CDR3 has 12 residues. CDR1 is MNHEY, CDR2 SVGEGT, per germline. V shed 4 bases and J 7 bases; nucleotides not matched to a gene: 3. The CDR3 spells CASSLQGVGYTF. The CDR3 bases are TGTGCCAGCAGTTTGCAGGGGGTTGGCTACACCTTC.

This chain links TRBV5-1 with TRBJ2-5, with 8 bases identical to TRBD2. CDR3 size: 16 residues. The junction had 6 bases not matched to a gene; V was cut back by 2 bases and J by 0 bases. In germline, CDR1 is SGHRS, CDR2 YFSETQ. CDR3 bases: TGCGCCAGCAGCTTTCGGCGGGGGGTAAACCAAGAGACCCAGTACTTC. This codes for CASSFRRGVNQETQYF.

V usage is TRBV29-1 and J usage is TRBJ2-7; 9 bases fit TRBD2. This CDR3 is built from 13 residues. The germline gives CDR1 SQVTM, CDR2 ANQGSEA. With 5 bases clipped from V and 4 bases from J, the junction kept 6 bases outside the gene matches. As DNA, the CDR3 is TGCAGCGTTATAGCGGGAGCTCGGTACGAGCAGTACTTC. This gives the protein CSVIAGARYEQYF.

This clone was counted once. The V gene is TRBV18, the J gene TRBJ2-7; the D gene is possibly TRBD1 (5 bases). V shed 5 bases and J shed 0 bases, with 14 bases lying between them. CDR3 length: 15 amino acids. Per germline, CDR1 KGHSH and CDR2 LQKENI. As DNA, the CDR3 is TGTGCCAGCTCATCGACAGAAGGAGCCTCCTACGAGCAGTACTTC. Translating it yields CASSSTEGASYEQYF.

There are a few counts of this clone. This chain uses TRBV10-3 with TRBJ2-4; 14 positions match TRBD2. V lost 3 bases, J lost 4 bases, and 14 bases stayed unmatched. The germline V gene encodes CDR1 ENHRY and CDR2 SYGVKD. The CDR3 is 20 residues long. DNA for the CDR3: TGTGCCATCAGTGATCACCCAGGGACTAGCGGGGGCGGAGAGAAAAACATTCAGTACTTC. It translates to CAISDHPGTSGGGEKNIQYF.

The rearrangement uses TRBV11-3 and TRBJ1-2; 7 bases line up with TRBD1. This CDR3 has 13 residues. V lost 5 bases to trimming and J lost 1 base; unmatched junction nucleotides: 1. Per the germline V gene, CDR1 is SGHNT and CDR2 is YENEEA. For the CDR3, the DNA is TGTGCCAGCAGCCGGGACAGTAACTATGGCTACACCTTC. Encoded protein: CASSRDSNYGYTF.

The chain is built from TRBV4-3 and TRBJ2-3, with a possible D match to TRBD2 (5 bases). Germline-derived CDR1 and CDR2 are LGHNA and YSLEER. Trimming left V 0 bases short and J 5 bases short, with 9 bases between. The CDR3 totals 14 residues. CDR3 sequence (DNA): TGCGCCAGCAGCCAAGATTGGGCGGGAGATACGCAGTATTTT. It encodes CASSQDWAGDTQYF.

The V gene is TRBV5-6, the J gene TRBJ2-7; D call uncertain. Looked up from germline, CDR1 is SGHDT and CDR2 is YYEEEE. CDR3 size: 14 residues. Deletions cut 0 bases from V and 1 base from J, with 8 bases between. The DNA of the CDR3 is TGTGCCAGCAGCTTGGGCAGTTTGTCCTACGAGCAGTACTTC. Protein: CASSLGSLSYEQYF.

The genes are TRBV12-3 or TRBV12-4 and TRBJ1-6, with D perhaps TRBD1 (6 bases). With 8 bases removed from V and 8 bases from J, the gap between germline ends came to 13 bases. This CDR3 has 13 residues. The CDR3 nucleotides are TGTGCCAGCTCCGGGACATACGATTCACCCCTCCACTTT. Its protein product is CASSGTYDSPLHF.

The CDR3 DNA reads TGTGCCAGCAGTACAGGGGTCTTAGATACGCAGTATTTT. Translating gives CASSTGVLDTQYF. The chain is built from TRBV6-2 or TRBV6-3 and TRBJ2-3; TRBD1 agrees at 7 bases. CDR3 length: 13 amino acids. Per the germline V gene, CDR1 is MNHEY and CDR2 is SVGEGT. Unmatched junction bases numbered 4, after V lost 5 bases and J lost 5 bases.

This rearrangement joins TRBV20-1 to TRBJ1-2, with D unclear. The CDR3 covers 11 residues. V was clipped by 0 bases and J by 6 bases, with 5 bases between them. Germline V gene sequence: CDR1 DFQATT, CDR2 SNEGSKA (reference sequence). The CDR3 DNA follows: TGCAGTGCTAGAGATAAGCATGGCTACACCTTC. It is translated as CSARDKHGYTF.

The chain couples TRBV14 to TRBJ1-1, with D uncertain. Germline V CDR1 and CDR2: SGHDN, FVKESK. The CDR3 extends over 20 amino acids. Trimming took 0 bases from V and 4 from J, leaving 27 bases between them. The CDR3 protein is CASSQDVTRASKGRATEAFF. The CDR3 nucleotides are TGTGCCAGCAGCCAAGACGTAACACGGGCCTCGAAAGGGAGGGCCACTGAAGCTTTCTTT.

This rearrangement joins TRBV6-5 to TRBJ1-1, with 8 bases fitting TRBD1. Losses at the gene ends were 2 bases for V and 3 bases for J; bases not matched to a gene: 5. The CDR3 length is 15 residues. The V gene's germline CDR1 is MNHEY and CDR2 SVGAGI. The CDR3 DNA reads TGTGCCAGCAGTTACCGGGGCAGGGGGCACACTGAAGCTTTCTTT. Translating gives CASSYRGRGHTEAFF.

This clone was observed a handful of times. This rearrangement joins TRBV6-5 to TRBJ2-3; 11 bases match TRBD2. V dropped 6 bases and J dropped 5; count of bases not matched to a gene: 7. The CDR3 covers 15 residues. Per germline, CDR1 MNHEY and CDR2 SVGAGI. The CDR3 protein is CASRRSGGAGDTQYF. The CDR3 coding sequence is TGTGCCAGCAGACGTAGCGGGGGGGCCGGAGATACGCAGTATTTT.

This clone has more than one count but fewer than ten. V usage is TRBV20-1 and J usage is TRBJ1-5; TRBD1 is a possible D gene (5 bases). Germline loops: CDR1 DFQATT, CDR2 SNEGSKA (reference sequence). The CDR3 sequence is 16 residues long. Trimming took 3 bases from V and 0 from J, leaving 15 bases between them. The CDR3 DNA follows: TGCAGTGCTAGTAACCAGGGCCAATATAGCAATCAGCCCCAGCATTTT. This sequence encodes CSASNQGQYSNQPQHF.

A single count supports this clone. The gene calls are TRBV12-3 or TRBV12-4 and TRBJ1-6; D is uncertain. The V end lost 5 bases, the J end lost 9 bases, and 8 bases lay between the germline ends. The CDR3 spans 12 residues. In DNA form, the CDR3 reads TGTGCCAGCAGTGGGTGGGCTTCACCCCTCCACTTT. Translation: CASSGWASPLHF.

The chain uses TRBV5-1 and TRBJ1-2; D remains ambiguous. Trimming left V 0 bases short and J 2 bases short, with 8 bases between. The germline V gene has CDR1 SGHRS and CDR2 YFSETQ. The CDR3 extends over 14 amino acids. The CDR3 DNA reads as TGCGCCAGCAGCTTGGTTCAGGCCAACTATGGCTACACCTTC. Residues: CASSLVQANYGYTF.

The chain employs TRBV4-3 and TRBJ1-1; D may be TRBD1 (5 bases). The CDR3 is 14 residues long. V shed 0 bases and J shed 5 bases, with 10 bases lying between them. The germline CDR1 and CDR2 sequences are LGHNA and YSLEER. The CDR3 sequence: CASSQDRGVTEAFF. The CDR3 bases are TGCGCCAGCAGCCAAGATCGGGGGGTGACTGAAGCTTTCTTT.

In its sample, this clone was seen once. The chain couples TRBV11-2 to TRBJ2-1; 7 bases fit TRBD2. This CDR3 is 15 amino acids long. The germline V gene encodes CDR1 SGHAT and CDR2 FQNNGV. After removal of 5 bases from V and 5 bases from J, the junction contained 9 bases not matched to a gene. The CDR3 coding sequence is TGTGCCAGCAGCCCCGGAAGCGGGACGCACAATGAGCAGTTCTTC. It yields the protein CASSPGSGTHNEQFF.

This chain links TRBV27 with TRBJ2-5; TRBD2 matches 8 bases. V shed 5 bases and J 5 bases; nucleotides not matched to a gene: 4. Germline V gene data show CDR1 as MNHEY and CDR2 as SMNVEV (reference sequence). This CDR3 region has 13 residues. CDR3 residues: CASSASGRETQYF. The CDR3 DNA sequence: TGTGCCAGCAGTGCTAGCGGGCGGGAGACCCAGTACTTC.

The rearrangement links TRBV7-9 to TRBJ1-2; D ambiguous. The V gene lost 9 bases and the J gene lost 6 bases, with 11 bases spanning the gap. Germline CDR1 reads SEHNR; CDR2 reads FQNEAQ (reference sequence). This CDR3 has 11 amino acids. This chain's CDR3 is CASRPIDGYTF. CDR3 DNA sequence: TGTGCCAGTCGTCCTATAGATGGCTACACCTTC.